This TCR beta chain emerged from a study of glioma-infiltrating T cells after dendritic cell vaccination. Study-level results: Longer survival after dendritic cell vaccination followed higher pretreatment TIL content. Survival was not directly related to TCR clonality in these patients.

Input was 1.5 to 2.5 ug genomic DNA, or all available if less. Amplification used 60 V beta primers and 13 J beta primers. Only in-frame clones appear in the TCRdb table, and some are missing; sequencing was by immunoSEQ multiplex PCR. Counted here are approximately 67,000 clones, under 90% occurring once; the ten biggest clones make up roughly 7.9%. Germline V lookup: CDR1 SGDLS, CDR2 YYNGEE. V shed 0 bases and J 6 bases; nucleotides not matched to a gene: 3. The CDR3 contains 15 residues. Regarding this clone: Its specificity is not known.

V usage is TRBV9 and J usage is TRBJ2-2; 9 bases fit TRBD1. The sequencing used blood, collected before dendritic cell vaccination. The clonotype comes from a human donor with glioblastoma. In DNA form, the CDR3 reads TGTGCCAGCAGCGTAGTGGGGACAGGGCCCGGGGAGCTGTTTTTT. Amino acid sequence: CASSVVGTGPGELFF.